This TCR beta chain was identified in a study of cytomegalovirus exposure and HLA in healthy donors. Study-level points and caveats: Overall, around 160 TCR beta chains were annotated as cytomegalovirus-associated.

A multiplex PCR was run with 60 Vbeta primers and 13 Jbeta primers. Clones were read by immunoSEQ multiplex PCR, and TCRdb kept only the in-frame ones, dropping some. Of some 190,000 clones listed, more than 70% are singletons. The germline gives CDR1 MNHEY, CDR2 SMNVEV (reference sequence). V shed 7 bases and J 4 bases; nucleotides not matched to a gene: 10. The CDR3 contains 15 residues. A remark on this clone: Its specificity is unknown.

The sequence was obtained from a man under 40 in good health and CMV-seropositive. The J gene is TRBJ1-1, the V gene TRBV27; 9 bases fit TRBD1. The sample consisted of PBMCs. CDR3 sequence: CASMRTGGSGTEAFF. The CDR3 nucleotides read TGTGCCAGCATGCGAACAGGGGGCTCGGGCACTGAAGCTTTCTTT.